Each of the 16 T cell receptor beta chains below was sequenced from the same sample in a study of shared T cell receptors in the human thymus. TCRdb's copy holds only in-frame clones and misses some; the assay was immunoSEQ multiplex PCR. The sample has around 65,000 clones, roughly 95% seen once. The source material was thymocytes. These TCRs come from a human donor.

The chain combines TRBV2 with TRBJ2-3; 8 bases are a match to TRBD2. J gave up 2 bases and V 10 bases, and 11 bases lay outside the gene matches. Germline V gene lookup returns CDR1 SNHLY and CDR2 FYNNEI. The CDR3 covers 15 residues. The CDR3 is CATSVAGGPTDTQYF. The CDR3 DNA sequence: TGTGCCACCTCGGTGGCGGGGGGACCCACAGATACGCAGTATTTT.

The DNA of the CDR3 is TGTGCCAGCAGCTCAGAAAACCGGGACAGGGGGCTAACTGGAAACACCATATATTTT. Translated, it gives CASSSENRDRGLTGNTIYF. The chain carries TRBV7-2 and TRBJ1-3, with 12 positions matching TRBD1. CDR3 length equals 19 residues. Looked up from germline, CDR1 is SGHTA and CDR2 is FQGNSA. V dropped 4 bases and J dropped 2; count of bases not matched to a gene: 12. The whole variable domain, filled in from reference TRBV7-2 and TRBJ1-3, reads GAGVSQSPSNKVTEKGKDVELRCDPISGHTALYWYRQSLGQGLEFLIYFQGNSAPDKSGLPSDRFSAERTGGSVSTLTIQRTQQEDSAVYLCASSSENRDRGLTGNTIYFGEGSWLTVV.

The rearrangement links TRBV27 to TRBJ2-1; 12 nucleotides line up with TRBD2. The V gene end was trimmed by 4 bases and the J gene end by 10 bases; junction bases not matched to a gene: 14. In germline, CDR1 is MNHEY, CDR2 SMNVEV (reference sequence). This CDR3 region has 17 residues. CDR3 in amino acids: CASSSSCRLAGGSEQFF. The CDR3 DNA reads as TGTGCCAGCAGTTCATCTTGTCGGCTAGCGGGGGGGTCGGAGCAGTTCTTC.

The chain recombines TRBV5-1 with TRBJ2-1; possibly TRBD2 for D (6 bases). Germline V gene sequence: CDR1 SGHRS, CDR2 YFSETQ. The CDR3 has 17 amino acids. Trimming removed 0 bases at V and 6 bases at J, with 19 bases between. For the CDR3, the DNA is TGCGCCAGCAGCTTGGCGTGGGCGGGGCTTGGGGGCAATGAGCAGTTCTTC. The encoded protein is CASSLAWAGLGGNEQFF.

The V gene is TRBV11-2, the J gene TRBJ2-5; tentatively, D is TRBD1 or TRBD2 (5 bases each). The CDR3 has 17 amino acids. Germline V lookup: CDR1 SGHAT, CDR2 FQNNGV. Trimming took off 4 bases at V and 2 bases at J, with 20 bases between the two ends. The CDR3 spells CASSYPTAGGTQETQYF. CDR3 in DNA: TGTGCCAGCAGCTACCCTACGGCTGGGGGAACACAAGAGACCCAGTACTTC.

V is TRBV30 and J is TRBJ1-6, with a possible D match to TRBD1 (6 bases). The CDR3 extends over 15 amino acids. Looked up from germline, CDR1 is GTSNPN and CDR2 is SVGIG (reference sequence). The ends were cut back, 8 bases at V and 6 bases at J, with 20 bases in the middle. Here the CDR3 DNA reads TGTGCCAACCCATGGGGGGCAGAATCTAATTCACCCCTCCACTTT. This gives the protein CANPWGAESNSPLHF.

The chain couples TRBV19 to TRBJ1-1, with TRBD1 identical over 9 bases. Germline CDR1 reads LNHDA; CDR2 reads SQIVND (reference sequence). The length of the CDR3 is 16 residues. Trimming removed 6 bases from V and 2 bases from J; junction bases left unmatched: 10. As DNA, the CDR3 is TGTGCCAGTAGGAGAATAGGACAGGGGTTAAACACTGAAGCTTTCTTT. It yields the protein CASRRIGQGLNTEAFF.

The genes are TRBV4-1 and TRBJ2-3; D unresolved. This CDR3 contains 14 residues. Germline CDR1 MGHRA, CDR2 YSYEKL. V lost 0 bases and J lost 0, with 4 bases in between. This CDR3 is CASSQDPSTDTQYF. CDR3 coding DNA: TGCGCCAGCAGCCAAGACCCTAGCACAGATACGCAGTATTTT.

In the case of this clone: Mismatch with germline at one junction end may stem from a read error. This chain links TRBV6-1 with TRBJ1-1; TRBD1 agrees at 7 bases. Germline-derived CDR1 and CDR2 are MNHNS and SASEGT. This CDR3 has 15 amino acids. DNA of the CDR3: TGTGCCAGCAGAGAAGCGGGACAGACGAACACTGAAGCTTTCTTT. This encodes CASREAGQTNTEAFF.

The gene calls are TRBV4-1 and TRBJ1-1, with TRBD1 identical over 8 bases. Germline V gives CDR1 MGHRA, CDR2 YSYEKL. The CDR3 is 14 residues long. Trimming removed 5 bases from V and 3 bases from J; junction bases left unmatched: 5. In DNA, the CDR3 is TGCGCCAGCAGCTTAGACAGGGGTCACACTGAAGCTTTCTTT. This codes for CASSLDRGHTEAFF.

The rearrangement links TRBV7-4 to TRBJ2-3; TRBD1 matches 12 bases. After removal of 5 bases from V and 5 bases from J, the junction contained 8 bases not matched to a gene. The CDR3 is 16 residues long. Germline assignment: CDR1 SGHVT and CDR2 SQSDAQ. Here the CDR3 reads CASSPPGQGAGDTQYF. DNA of the CDR3: TGTGCCAGCAGCCCCCCGGGACAGGGGGCGGGAGATACGCAGTATTTT. Variable domain in full (rest from reference TRBV7-4 and TRBJ2-3): GAGVSQSPRYKVAKRGRDVALRCDSISGHVTLYWYRQTLGQGSEVLTYSQSDAQRDKSGRPSGRFSAERPERSVSTLKIQRTEQGDSAVYLCASSPPGQGAGDTQYFGPGTRLTVL.

This rearrangement joins TRBV5-1 to TRBJ1-3; D is unclear. V was pared by 0 bases and J by 1 base, with 8 bases between. Germline assignment: CDR1 SGHRS and CDR2 YFSETQ. The CDR3 has 15 amino acids. Written as DNA, the CDR3 is TGCGCCAGCAGCTTGGGGGTCCAGTCTGGAAACACCATATATTTT. Protein sequence: CASSLGVQSGNTIYF.

This sequence joins TRBV19 and TRBJ2-4; 9 bases line up with TRBD1. V shed 3 bases and J 0 bases; nucleotides not matched to a gene: 12. This CDR3 is built from 19 residues. Germline CDR1 reads LNHDA; CDR2 reads SQIVND (reference sequence). CDR3 sequence (DNA): TGTGCCAGTAGTATTACTCTGGGACAGGGTTCACTAGCCAAAAACATTCAGTACTTC. Amino acids: CASSITLGQGSLAKNIQYF.

The V and J genes are TRBV7-2 and TRBJ1-5; the match to TRBD1 covers 11 bases. Per germline, CDR1 SGHTA and CDR2 FQGNSA. The length of the CDR3 is 19 residues. The ends lost 5 bases at V and 2 bases at J; junction bases unmatched: 14. The CDR3: CASSTPGQGVDVGNQPQHF. The CDR3, as DNA: TGTGCCAGCAGCACTCCGGGACAGGGGGTGGATGTGGGCAATCAGCCCCAGCATTTT.

This clone has more than one count but fewer than ten. This chain joins TRBV6-5 and TRBJ2-2, with D unresolved. The CDR3 spans 14 residues. Germline V gene data show CDR1 as MNHEY and CDR2 as SVGAGI. Trimming left V 5 bases short and J 2 bases short, with 9 bases between. In nucleotides, the CDR3 is TGTGCCAGCAGTCGCCGGGTCAACACCGGGGAGCTGTTTTTT. Encoded protein: CASSRRVNTGELFF.

The genes are TRBV4-1 and TRBJ1-5; tentative D call: TRBD1 (5 bases). V dropped 5 bases and J dropped 3 bases, with 14 bases sitting between them. This CDR3 comprises 15 residues. Per germline, CDR1 MGHRA and CDR2 YSYEKL. The DNA of the CDR3 is TGCGCCAGCAGCAGCGCGGGGGAACTCAATCAGCCCCAGCATTTT. It codes for CASSSAGELNQPQHF.